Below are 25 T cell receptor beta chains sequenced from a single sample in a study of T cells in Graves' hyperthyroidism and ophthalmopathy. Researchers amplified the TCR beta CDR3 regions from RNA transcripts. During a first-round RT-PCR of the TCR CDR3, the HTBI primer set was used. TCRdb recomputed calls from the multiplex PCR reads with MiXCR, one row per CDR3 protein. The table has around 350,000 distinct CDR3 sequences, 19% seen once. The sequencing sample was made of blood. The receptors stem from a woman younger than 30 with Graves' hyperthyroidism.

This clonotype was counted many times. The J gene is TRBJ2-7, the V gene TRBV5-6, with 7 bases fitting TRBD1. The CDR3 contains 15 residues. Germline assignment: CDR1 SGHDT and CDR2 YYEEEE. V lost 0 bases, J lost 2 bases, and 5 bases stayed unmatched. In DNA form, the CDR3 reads TGTGCCAGCAGCTTGGGGGGGACAGTAGCCTACGAGCAGTACTTC. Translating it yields CASSLGGTVAYEQYF.

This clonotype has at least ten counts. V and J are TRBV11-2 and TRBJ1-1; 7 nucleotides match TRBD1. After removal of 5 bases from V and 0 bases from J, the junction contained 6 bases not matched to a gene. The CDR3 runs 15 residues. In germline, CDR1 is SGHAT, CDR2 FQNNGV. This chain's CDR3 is CASSHGQAMNTEAFF. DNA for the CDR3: TGTGCCAGCAGCCACGGACAGGCCATGAACACTGAAGCTTTCTTT.

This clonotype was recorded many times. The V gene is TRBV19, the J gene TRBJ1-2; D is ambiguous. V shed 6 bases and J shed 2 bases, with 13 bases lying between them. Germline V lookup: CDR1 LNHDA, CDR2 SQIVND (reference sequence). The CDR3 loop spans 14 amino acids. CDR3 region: CASSPPVRNYGYTF. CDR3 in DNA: TGTGCCAGTAGCCCGCCGGTAAGGAACTATGGCTACACCTTC.

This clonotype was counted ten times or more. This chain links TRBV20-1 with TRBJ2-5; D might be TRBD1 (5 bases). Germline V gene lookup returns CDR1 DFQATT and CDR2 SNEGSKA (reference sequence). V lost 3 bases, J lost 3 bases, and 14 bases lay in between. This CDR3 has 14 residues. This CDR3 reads CSASDRGIEETQYF. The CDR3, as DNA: TGCAGTGCTAGCGATAGGGGTATCGAAGAGACCCAGTACTTC.

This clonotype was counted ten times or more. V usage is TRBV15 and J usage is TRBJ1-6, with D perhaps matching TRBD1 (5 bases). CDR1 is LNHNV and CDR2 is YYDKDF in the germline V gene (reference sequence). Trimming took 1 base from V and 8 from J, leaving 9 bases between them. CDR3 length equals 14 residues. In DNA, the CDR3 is TGTGCCACCAGCAGAGCTGTAGGGGATTCACCCCTCCACTTT. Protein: CATSRAVGDSPLHF.

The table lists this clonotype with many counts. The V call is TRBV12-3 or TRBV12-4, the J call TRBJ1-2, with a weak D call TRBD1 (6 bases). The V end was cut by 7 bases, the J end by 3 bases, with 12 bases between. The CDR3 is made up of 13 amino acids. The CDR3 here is CASMIGGDYGYTF. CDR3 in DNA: TGTGCCAGCATGATCGGGGGCGACTATGGCTACACCTTC.

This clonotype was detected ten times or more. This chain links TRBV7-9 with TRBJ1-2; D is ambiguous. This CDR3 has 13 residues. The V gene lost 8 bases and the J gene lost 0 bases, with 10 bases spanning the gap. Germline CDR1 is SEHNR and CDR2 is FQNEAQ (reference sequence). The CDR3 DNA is TGTGCCAGCGCCACATTTACTAACTATGGCTACACCTTC. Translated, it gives CASATFTNYGYTF.

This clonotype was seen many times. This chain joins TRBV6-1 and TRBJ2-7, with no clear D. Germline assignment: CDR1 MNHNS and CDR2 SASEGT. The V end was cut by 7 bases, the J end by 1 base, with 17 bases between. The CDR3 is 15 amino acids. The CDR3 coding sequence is TGTGCCAGCATCCTATGGGCAGCGTCTTCCTACGAGCAGTACTTC. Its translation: CASILWAASSYEQYF.

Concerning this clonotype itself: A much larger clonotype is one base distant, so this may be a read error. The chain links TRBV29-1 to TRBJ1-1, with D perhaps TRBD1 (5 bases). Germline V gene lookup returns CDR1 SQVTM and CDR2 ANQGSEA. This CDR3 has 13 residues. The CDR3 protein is CSAGQLMNSEAFF. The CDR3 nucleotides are TGCAGCGCCGGACAACTTATGAACTCTGAAGCTTTCTTT. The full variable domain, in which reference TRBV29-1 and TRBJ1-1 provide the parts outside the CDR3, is SAVISQKPSRDICQRGTSLTIQCQVDSQVTMMFWYRQQPGQSLTLIATANQGSEATYESGFVIDKFPISRPNLTFSTLTVSNMSPEDSSIYLCSAGQLMNSEAFFGQGTRLTVV.

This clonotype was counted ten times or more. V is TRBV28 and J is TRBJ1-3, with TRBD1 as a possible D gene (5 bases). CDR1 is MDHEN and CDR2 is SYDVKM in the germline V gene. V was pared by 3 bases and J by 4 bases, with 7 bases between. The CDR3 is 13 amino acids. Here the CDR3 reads CASSLQGGNTIYF. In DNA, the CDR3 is TGTGCCAGCAGTTTGCAGGGAGGAAACACCATATATTTT.

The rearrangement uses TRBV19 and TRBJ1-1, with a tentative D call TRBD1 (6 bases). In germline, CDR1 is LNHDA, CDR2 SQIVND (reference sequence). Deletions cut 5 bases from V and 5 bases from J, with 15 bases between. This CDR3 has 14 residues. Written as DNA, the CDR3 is TGTGCCAGTAGTTCGGAGGGAGGGACAACTGAAGCTTTCTTT. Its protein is CASSSEGGTTEAFF.

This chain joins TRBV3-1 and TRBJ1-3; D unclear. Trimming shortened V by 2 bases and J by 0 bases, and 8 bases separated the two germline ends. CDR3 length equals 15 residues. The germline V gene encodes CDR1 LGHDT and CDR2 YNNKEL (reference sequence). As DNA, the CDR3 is TGTGCCAGCAGCCAACAACCCTCCTCTGGAAACACCATATATTTT. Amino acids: CASSQQPSSGNTIYF.

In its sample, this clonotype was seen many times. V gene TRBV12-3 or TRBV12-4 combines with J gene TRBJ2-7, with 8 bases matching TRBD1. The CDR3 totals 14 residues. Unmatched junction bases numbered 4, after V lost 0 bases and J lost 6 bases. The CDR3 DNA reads TGTGCCAGCAGTTTAGCGACAGGGGTGGTCGAGCAGTACTTC. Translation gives CASSLATGVVEQYF.

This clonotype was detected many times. The CDR3 protein is CASSLRSYEQYF. The CDR3 nucleotides are TGTGCCAGCAGCCTCAGATCCTACGAGCAGTACTTC. The chain has TRBV11-2 and TRBJ2-7; D remains unclear. The CDR3 covers 12 residues. The germline V and J ends were trimmed by 5 bases and 1 base, with 6 bases remaining between them. CDR1 is SGHAT and CDR2 is FQNNGV in the germline V gene.

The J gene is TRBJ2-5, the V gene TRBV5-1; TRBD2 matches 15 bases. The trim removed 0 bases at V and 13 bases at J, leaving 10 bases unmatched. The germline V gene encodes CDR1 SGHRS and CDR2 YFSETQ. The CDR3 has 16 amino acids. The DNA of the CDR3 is TGCGCCAGCAGCTTGGATTGGGGGACTAGCGGGGGGTTTCCGTACTTC. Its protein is CASSLDWGTSGGFPYF.

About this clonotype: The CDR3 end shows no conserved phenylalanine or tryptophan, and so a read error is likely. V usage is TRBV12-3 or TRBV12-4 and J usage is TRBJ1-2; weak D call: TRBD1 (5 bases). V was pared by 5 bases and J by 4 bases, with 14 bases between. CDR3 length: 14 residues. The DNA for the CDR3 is TGTGCCAGCAGTACCAGGGCTCGGAGCTATGGCTACACCGTC. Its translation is CASSTRARSYGYTV.

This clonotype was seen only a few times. The CDR3: CSVVGTLDGYTF. CDR3 nucleotides: TGCAGCGTCGTGGGCACCCTCGATGGCTACACCTTC. The chain has TRBV29-1 and TRBJ1-2, with no clear D. Germline lookup yields CDR1 SQVTM and CDR2 ANQGSEA. The CDR3 is 12 residues long. V shed 6 bases and J shed 6 bases, with 14 bases lying between them.

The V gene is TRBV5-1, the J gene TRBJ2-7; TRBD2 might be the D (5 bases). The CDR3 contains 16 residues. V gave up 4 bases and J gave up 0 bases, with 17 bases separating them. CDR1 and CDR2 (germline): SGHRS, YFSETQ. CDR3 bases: TGCGCCAGCAGCGCCGTCGAGCGGAGAAACTCCTACGAGCAGTACTTC. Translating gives CASSAVERRNSYEQYF.

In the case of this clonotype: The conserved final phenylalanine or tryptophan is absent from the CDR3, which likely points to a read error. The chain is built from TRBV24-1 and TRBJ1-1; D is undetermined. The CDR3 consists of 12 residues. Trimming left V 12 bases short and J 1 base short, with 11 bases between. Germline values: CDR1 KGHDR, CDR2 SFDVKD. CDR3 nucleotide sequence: TGTGCCGCCACCGGTTCGAACACTGAAGCTTTCGTT. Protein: CAATGSNTEAFV.

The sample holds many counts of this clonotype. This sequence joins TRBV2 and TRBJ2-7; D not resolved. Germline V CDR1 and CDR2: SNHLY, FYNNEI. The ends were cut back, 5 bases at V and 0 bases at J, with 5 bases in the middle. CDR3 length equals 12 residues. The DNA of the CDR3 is TGTGCCAGCAGTACAAACTCCTACGAGCAGTACTTC. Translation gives CASSTNSYEQYF.

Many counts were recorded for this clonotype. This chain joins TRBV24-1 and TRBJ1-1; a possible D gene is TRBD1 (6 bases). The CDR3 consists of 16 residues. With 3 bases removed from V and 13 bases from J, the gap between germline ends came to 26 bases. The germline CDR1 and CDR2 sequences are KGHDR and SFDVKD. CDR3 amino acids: CATSDGEFGEGGGVFF. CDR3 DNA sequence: TGTGCCACCAGTGATGGCGAGTTCGGAGAGGGGGGAGGGGTTTTCTTT.

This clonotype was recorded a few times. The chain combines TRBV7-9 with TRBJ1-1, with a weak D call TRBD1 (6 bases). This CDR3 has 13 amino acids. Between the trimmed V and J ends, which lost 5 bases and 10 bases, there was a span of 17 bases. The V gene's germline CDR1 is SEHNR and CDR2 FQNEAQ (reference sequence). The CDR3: CASSPREGVRAFF. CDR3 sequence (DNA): TGTGCCAGCAGCCCCAGGGAGGGGGTTAGAGCTTTCTTT.

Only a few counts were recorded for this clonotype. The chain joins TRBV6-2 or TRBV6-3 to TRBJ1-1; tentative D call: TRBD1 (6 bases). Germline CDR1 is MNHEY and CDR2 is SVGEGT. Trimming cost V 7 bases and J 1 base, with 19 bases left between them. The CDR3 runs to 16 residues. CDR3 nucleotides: TGTGCCAGCATACCCTTAAGGGGGGGGACGAACACTGAAGCTTTCTTT. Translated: CASIPLRGGTNTEAFF.

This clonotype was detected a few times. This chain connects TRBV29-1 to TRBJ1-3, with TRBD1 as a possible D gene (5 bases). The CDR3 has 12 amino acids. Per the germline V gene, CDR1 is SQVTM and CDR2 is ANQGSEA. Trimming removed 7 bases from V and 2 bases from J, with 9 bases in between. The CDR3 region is CSAGFAGNTIYF. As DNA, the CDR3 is TGCAGCGCAGGGTTCGCTGGAAACACCATATATTTT.

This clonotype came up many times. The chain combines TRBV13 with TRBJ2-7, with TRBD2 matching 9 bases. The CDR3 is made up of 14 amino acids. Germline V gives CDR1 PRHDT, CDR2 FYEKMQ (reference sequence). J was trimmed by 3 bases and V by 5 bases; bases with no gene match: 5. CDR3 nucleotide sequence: TGTGCCAGCAGCACTGTAGCGGGGGTCTACGAGCAGTACTTC. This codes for CASSTVAGVYEQYF.